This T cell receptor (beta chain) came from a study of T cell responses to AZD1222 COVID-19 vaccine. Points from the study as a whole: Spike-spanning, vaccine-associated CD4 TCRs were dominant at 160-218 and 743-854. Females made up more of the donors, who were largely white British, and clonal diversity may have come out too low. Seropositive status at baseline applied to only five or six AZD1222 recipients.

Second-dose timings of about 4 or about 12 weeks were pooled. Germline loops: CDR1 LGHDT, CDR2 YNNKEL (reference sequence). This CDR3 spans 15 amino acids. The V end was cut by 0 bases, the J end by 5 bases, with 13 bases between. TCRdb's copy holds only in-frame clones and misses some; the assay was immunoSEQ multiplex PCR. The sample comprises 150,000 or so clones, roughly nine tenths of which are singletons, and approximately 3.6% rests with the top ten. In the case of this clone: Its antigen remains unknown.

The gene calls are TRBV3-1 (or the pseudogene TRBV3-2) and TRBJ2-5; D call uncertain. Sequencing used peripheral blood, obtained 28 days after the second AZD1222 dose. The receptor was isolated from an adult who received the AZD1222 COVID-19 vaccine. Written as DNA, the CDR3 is TGTGCCAGCAGCCAAGATGGTGGCAGTGAGGAGACCCAGTACTTC. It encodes CASSQDGGSEETQYF.